The present entry profiles one T cell receptor beta chain with its context. The data were taken from a study of T-cell reconstitution after alpha-beta-depleted transplantation in children. Trimming cost V 6 bases and J 3 bases; bases outside gene matches: 6. The CDR3 extends over 14 amino acids. Looked up from germline, CDR1 is SNHLY and CDR2 is FYNNEI. Unique molecular identifiers were incorporated during preparation of the TCRbeta library. TCRdb analysed the PCR reads with MiXCR anew, one entry per CDR3 protein. The table records some 490,000 distinct CDR3 sequences, approximately 12% of them present only once.

The chain links TRBV2 to TRBJ2-5; 8 bases agree with TRBD2. The sample was PBMCs from the stem cell graft donor, taken from the stem cell graft. This receptor was taken from a human donor who donated a stem cell graft to a child with combined immunodeficiency. The CDR3 here is CASSASGGKETQYF. CDR3 in DNA: TGTGCCAGCAGCGCCAGCGGGGGAAAAGAGACCCAGTACTTC.